The source of this TCR beta chain is a study of tumor-infiltrating lymphocytes in primary liver carcinoma. The overall study: Surgical resection was the treatment these patients received for primary liver carcinoma. Study-wide results and limits: Blood had a significantly lower top-250-clone fraction than tumors did (p = 0.039).

Note on this clonotype: Its specificity is unknown. The junction and the germline gene differ at one end; a read error may be behind it.

Germline DNA was also extracted, and blood RNA was taken from unsorted whole blood. A constant-region primer primed TCR beta cDNA synthesis from roughly 500 ng of total RNA. Libraries of TCR beta came from three nested multiplex PCR rounds with slightly modified ARM-PCR. One entry per CDR3 protein, called by TCRdb with MiXCR from the multiplex PCR reads. This sample has about 300,000 distinct CDR3 sequences, with about 62% found just once. The TCR originated in a man between 35 and 55 years old with primary liver carcinoma and hepatitis B virus infection. The sample was peripheral blood.

CDR3 in DNA: TGTGCCAGCGGCTTAGGACAGGGGACAAGGACCCACTACTTC. This codes for CASGLGQGTRTHYF. This sequence joins TRBV6-2 or TRBV6-3 and TRBJ2-5, with TRBD1 matching 9 bases. This CDR3 is built from 14 residues. The germline CDR1 and CDR2 sequences are MNHEY and SVGEGT.